Each of the 5 T cell receptor beta chains below was sequenced from the same sample in a study of T cells in localized non-small cell lung cancer. Measured with immunoSEQ multiplex PCR; TCRdb has only the in-frame clones, and not every one. This table has tens of thousands of clones, about 85% appearing once. Here the sequenced sample was PBMCs, taken before any cancer treatment. These receptors were collected from a man between 40 and 70 years old with stage II lung adenocarcinoma.

The rearrangement links TRBV21-1 to TRBJ1-2; the table calls TRBD1, which could not be checked here. TRBV21-1 is flagged as a pseudogene. The CDR3 consists of 15 residues. This CDR3 reads CASSKGQDRGRGYTF. The CDR3 DNA reads as TGTGCCAGCAGCAAAGGGCAGGACAGAGGGCGCGGCTACACCTTC.

The rearrangement joins TRBV10-2 to TRBJ2-3, with a possible D match to TRBD2 (6 bases). The CDR3 is made up of 17 amino acids. From germline, CDR1 is WSHSY and CDR2 SAAADI. V was trimmed by 2 bases and J by 0 bases, leaving 15 bases between them. The CDR3 DNA reads as TGCGCCAGCAGTGAGCCCGAGACTAGATCTAGCACAGATACGCAGTATTTT. Translating it yields CASSEPETRSSTDTQYF.

The CDR3 DNA reads TGCGCCAGCAGCTTGTTATCGGGGGCTCAGCCCCAGCATTTT. Encoded protein: CASSLLSGAQPQHF. This chain uses TRBV5-1 with TRBJ1-5, with a possible D match to TRBD1 (6 bases). Germline assignment: CDR1 SGHRS and CDR2 YFSETQ. The CDR3 spans 14 residues. The ends were cut back, 1 base at V and 6 bases at J, with 11 bases in the middle.

This chain connects TRBV5-1 to TRBJ1-3, with a tentative D call TRBD1 (5 bases). V was cut by 3 bases and J by 1 base, with 8 bases left in between. Germline V lookup: CDR1 SGHRS, CDR2 YFSETQ. CDR3 length equals 14 residues. This chain's CDR3 is CASSWGTSGNTIYF. In DNA, the CDR3 is TGCGCCAGCAGCTGGGGGACTTCTGGAAACACCATATATTTT.

The V gene is TRBV2, the J gene TRBJ1-5, with D maybe TRBD1 (5 bases). Germline V gene sequence: CDR1 SNHLY, CDR2 FYNNEI. The CDR3 covers 12 residues. V lost 4 bases and J lost 15, with 16 bases in between. CDR3 nucleotide sequence: TGTGCCAGCAGTGCGAACCTGGGGGGTCCGCATTTT. As protein: CASSANLGGPHF. The entire variable domain, with the rest obtained from reference TRBV2 and TRBJ1-5, is as follows: EPEVTQTPSHQVTQMGQEVILRCVPISNHLYFYWYRQILGQKVEFLVSFYNNEISEKSEIFDDQFSVERPDGSNFTLKIRSTKLEDSAMYFCASSANLGGPHFGDGTRLSIL.